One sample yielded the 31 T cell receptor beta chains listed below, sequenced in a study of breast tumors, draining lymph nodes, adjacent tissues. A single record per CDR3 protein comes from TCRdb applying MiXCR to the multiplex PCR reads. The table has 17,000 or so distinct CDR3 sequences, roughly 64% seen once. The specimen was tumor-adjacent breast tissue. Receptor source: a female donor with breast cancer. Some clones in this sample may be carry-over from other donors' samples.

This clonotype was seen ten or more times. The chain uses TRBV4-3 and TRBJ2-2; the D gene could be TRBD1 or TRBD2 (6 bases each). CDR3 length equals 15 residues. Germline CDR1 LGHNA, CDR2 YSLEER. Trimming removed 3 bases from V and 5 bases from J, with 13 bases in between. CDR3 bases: TGCGCCAGCAGCCAGCTGGGGGGCCTGACCGGGGAGCTGTTTTTT. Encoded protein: CASSQLGGLTGELFF.

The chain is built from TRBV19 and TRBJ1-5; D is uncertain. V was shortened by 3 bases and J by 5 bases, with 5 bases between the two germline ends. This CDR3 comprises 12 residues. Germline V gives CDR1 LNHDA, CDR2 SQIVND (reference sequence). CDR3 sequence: CASSMVYQPQHF. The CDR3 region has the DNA TGTGCCAGTAGTATGGTCTATCAGCCCCAGCATTTT.

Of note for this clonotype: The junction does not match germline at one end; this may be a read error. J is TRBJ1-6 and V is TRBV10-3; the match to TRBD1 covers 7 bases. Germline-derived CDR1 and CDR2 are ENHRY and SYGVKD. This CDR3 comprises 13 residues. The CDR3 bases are TGTGCCATATCGGACAGGTTACAATTCCCCCCCCACTTT. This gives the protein CAISDRLQFPPHF.

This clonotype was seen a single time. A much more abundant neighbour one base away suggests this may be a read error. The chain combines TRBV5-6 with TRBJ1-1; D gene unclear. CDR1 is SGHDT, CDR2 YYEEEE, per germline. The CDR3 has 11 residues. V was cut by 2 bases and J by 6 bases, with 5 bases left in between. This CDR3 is CASSLVSEAFF. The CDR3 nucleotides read TGTGCCAGCAGCTTAGTCTCTGAAGCTTTCTTT.

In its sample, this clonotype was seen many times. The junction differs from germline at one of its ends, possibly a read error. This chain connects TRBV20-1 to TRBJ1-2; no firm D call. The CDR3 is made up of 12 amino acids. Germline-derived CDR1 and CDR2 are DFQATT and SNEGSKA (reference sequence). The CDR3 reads CSARTDYYGSTF. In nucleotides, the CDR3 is TGCAGTGCTAGAACCGATTACTATGGCTCCACCTTC.

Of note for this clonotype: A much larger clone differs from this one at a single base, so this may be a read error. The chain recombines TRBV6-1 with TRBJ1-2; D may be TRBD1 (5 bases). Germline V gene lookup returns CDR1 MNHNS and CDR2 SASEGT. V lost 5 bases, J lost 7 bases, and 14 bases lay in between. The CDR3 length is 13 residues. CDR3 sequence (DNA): TGTGCCAGCAGTCGGGACGGGGACGCTGGCTACACCTTC. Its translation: CASSRDGDAGYTF.

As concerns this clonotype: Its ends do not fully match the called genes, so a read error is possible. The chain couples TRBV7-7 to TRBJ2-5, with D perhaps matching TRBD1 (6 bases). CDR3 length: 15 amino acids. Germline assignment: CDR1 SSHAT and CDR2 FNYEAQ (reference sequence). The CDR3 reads CASSFQTGTGETQYF. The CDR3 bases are TGTGCTAGCAGCTTTCAAACAGGGACCGGAGAGACCCAGTACTTC.

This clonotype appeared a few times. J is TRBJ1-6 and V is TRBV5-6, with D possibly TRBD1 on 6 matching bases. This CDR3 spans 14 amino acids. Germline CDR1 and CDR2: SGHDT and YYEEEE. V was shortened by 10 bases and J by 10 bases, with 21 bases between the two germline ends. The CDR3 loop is CAGENRASGSPLHF. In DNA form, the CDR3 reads TGTGCCGGAGAAAACAGGGCATCTGGGTCACCCCTCCACTTT.

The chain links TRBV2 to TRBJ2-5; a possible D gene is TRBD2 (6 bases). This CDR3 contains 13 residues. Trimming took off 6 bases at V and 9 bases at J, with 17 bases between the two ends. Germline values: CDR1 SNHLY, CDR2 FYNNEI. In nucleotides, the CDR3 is TGTGCCAGCAGCCCCACCGGGGGAGACCCCCAGTACTTC. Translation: CASSPTGGDPQYF.

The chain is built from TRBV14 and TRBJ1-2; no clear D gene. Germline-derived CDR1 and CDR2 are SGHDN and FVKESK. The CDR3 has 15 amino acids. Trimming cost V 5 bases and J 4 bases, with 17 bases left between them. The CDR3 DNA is TGTGCCAGCAGCACGCCAGGTCAAAGGACCTATGGCTACACCTTC. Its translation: CASSTPGQRTYGYTF.

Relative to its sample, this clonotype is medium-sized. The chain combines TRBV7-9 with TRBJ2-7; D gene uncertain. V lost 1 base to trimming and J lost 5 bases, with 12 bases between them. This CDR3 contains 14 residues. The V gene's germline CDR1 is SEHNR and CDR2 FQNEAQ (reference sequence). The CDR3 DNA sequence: TGTGCCAGCAGCTTAGAGCTCAGCAGCCACGAGCAGTACGTC. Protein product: CASSLELSSHEQYV.

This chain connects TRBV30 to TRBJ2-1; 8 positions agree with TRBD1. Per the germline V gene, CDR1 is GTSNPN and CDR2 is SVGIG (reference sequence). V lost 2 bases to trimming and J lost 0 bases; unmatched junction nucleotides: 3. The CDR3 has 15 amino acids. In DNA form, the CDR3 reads TGTGCCTGGAGTTACAGGGGGAACTCCTACAATGAGCAGTTCTTC. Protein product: CAWSYRGNSYNEQFF.

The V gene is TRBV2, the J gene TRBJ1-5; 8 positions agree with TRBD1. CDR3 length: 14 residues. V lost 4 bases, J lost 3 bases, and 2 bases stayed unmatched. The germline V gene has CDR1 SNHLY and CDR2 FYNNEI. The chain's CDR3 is CASSGQGNNQPQHF. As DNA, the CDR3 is TGTGCCAGCAGTGGACAGGGGAACAATCAGCCCCAGCATTTT.

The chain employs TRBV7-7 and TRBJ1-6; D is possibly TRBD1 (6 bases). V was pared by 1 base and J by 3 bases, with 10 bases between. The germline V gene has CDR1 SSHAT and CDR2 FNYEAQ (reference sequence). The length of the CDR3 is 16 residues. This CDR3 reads CASSLEQGGYNSPLHF. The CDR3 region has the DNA TGTGCCAGCAGCTTAGAACAGGGCGGCTATAATTCACCCCTCCACTTT.

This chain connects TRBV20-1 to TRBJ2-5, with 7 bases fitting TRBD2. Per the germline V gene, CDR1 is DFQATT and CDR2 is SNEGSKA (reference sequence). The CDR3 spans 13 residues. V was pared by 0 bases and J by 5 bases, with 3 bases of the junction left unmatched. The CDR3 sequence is CSARDPGGETQYF. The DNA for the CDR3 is TGCAGTGCTAGAGATCCCGGGGGGGAGACCCAGTACTTC.

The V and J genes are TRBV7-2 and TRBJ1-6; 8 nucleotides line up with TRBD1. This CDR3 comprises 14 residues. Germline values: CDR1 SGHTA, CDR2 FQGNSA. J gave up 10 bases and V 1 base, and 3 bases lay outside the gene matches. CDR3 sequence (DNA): TGTGCCAGCAGCTTAGGGACAGGGAACTCACCCCTCCACTTT. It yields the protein CASSLGTGNSPLHF.

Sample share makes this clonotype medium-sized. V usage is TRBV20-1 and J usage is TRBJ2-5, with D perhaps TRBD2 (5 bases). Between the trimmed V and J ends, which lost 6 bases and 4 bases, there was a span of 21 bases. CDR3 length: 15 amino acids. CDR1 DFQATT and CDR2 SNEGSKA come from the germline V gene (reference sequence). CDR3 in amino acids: CSAPPPTRVGETQYF. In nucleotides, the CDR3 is TGCAGTGCCCCACCCCCAACTAGAGTGGGAGAGACCCAGTACTTC.

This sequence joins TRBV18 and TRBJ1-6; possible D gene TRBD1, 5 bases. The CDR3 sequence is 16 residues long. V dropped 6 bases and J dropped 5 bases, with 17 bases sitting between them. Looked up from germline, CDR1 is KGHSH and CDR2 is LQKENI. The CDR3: CASSEHMGEDNSPLHF. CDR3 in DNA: TGTGCCAGCTCGGAACACATGGGGGAGGATAATTCACCCCTCCACTTT.

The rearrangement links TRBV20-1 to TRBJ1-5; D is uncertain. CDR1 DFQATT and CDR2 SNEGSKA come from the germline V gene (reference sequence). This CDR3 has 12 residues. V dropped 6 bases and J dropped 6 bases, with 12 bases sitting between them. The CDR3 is CSASSSGQPQHF. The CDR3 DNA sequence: TGCAGTGCCAGCAGTTCGGGTCAGCCCCAGCATTTT.

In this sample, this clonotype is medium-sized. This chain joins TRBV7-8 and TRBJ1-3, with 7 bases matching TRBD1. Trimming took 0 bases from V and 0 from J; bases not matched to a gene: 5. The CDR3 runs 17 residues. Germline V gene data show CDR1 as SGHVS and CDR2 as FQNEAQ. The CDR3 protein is CASSLALGQSSGNTIYF. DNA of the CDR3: TGTGCCAGCAGCTTAGCACTGGGACAGTCCTCTGGAAACACCATATATTTT.

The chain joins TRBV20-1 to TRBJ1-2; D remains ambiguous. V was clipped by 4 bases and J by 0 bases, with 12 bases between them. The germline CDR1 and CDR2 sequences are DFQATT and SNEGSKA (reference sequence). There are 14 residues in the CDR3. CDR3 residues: CSAIFLCANYGYTF. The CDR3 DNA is TGCAGTGCTATATTCTTATGTGCTAACTATGGCTACACCTTC.

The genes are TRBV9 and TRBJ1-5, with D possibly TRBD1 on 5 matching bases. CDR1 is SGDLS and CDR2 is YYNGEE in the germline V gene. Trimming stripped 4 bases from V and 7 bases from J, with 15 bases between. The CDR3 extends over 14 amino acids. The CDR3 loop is CASSKAGGDQPQHF. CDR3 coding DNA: TGTGCCAGCAGCAAGGCGGGGGGAGACCAGCCCCAGCATTTT.

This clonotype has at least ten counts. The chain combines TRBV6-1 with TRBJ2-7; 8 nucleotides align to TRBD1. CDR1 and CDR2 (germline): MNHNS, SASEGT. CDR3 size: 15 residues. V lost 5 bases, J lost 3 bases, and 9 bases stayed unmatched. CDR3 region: CASSRLQGVYYEQYF. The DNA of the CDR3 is TGTGCCAGCAGTCGGTTACAGGGGGTTTACTACGAGCAGTACTTC.

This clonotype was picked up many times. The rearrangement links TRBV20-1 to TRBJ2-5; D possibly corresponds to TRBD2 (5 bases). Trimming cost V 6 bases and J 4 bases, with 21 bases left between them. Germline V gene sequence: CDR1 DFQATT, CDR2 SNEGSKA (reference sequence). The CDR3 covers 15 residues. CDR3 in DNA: TGCAGTGCCCTGCCTGGGGAGCTCTCGTTAGAGACCCAGTACTTC. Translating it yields CSALPGELSLETQYF.

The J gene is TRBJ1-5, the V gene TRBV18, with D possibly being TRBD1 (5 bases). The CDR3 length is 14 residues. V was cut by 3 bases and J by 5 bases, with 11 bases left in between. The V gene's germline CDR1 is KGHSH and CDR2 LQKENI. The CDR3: CASSPTREDQPQHF. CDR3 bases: TGTGCCAGCTCACCCACCAGGGAAGATCAGCCCCAGCATTTT.

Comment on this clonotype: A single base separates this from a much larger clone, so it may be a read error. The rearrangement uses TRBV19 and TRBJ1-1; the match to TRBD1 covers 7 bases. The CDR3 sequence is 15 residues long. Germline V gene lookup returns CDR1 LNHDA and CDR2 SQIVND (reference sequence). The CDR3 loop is CASSTRQGGNAEAFF. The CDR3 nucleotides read TGTGCCAGTAGTACGAGACAGGGTGGGAACGCTGAAGCTTTCTTT.

The CDR3 DNA is TGTGCCACCAGCAGAGATTGGGGAAATTCACCCCTCCACTTT. This translates into CATSRDWGNSPLHF. The V and J genes are TRBV15 and TRBJ1-6; D remains ambiguous. The CDR3 loop spans 14 amino acids. Trimming removed 0 bases from V and 7 bases from J, with 7 bases in between. Germline assignment: CDR1 LNHNV and CDR2 YYDKDF (reference sequence).

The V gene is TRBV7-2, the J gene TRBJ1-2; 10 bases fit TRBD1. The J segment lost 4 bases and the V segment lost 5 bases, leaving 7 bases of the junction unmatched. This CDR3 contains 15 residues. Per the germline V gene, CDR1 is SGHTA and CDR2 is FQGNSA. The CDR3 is CASSPRTGGIYGYTF. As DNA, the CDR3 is TGTGCCAGCAGCCCCCGGACAGGGGGAATCTATGGCTACACCTTC.

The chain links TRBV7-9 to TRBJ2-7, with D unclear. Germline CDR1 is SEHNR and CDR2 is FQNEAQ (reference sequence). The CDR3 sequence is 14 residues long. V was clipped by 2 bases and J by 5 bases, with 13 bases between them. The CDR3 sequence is CASSLNQTFHEQYV. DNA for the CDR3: TGTGCCAGCAGCTTAAACCAAACGTTCCACGAGCAGTACGTC.

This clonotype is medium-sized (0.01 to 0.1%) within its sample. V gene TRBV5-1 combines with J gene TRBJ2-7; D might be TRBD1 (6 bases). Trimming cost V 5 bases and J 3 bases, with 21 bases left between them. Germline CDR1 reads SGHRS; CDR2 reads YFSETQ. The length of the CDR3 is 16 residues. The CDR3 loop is CASSPTGTGPFYEQYV. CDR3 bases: TGCGCCAGCAGTCCCACAGGGACCGGACCCTTCTACGAGCAGTACGTC.

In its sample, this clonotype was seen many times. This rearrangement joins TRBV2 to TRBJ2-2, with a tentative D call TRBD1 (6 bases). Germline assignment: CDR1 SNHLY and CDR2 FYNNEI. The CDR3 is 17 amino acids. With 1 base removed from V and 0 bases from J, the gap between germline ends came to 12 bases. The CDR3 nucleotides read TGTGCCAGCAGTGAAGTGGGGACAAGATCGAACACCGGGGAGCTGTTTTTT. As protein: CASSEVGTRSNTGELFF.